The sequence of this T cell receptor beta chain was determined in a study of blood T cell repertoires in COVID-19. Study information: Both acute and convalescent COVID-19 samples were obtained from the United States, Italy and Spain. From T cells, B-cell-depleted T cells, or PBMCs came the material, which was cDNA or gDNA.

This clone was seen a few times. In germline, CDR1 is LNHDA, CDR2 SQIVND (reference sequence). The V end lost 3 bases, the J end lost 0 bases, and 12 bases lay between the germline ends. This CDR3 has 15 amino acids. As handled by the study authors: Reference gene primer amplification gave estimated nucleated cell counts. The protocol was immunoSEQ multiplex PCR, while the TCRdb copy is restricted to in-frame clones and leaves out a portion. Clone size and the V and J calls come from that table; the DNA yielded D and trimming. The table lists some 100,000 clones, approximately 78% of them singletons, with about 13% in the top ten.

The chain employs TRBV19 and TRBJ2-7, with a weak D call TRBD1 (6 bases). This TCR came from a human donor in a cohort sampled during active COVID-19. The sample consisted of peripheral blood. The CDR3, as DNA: TGTGCCAGTAGTATTCTACTGGGGGCCTCCTACGAGCAGTACTTC. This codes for CASSILLGASYEQYF. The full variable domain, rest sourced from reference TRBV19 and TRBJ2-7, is DGGITQSPKYLFRKEGQNVTLSCEQNLNHDAMYWYRQDPGQGLRLIYYSQIVNDFQKGDIAEGYSVSREKKESFPLTVTSAQKNPTAFYLCASSILLGASYEQYFGPGTRLTVT.